The 11 T cell receptor beta chains below come from one sample, sequenced in a study of cytomegalovirus exposure and HLA in healthy donors. The PCR was carried out with 60 Vbeta primers and 13 Jbeta primers. Sequencing used immunoSEQ multiplex PCR; TCRdb keeps in-frame clones, though not all of them. The data show fewer than 150,000 clones, with roughly 70% seen just once and 2.5% to 3.5% held by the top ten. The sequencing input was PBMCs. All receptors derive from a man in his forties in good health and CMV-seronegative.

The chain links TRBV27 to TRBJ2-1; D is unresolved. CDR1 MNHEY and CDR2 SMNVEV come from the germline V gene (reference sequence). Between the trimmed V and J ends, which lost 6 bases and 0 bases, there was a span of 15 bases. The CDR3 extends over 16 amino acids. The DNA for the CDR3 is TGTGCCAGCAGCCTCGCTATGCCTCACTCCTACAATGAGCAGTTCTTC. Amino acid sequence: CASSLAMPHSYNEQFF.

The chain joins TRBV5-8 to TRBJ2-7; TRBD1 matches at 7 bases. Germline CDR1 is SGHTS and CDR2 is YDEGEE. V shed 4 bases and J 12 bases; nucleotides not matched to a gene: 25. CDR3 length: 17 residues. The CDR3 sequence: CASSPGSLGTEPFNGYF. The CDR3 DNA reads TGTGCCAGCAGCCCTGGGTCACTCGGGACAGAGCCCTTTAATGGGTACTTC.

The chain carries TRBV9 and TRBJ2-7, with TRBD1 as a possible D gene (6 bases). Looked up from germline, CDR1 is SGDLS and CDR2 is YYNGEE. CDR3 length: 14 residues. Trimming pared 2 bases from V and 5 bases from J, leaving 14 bases between. This CDR3 is CASSVGGLNHEQYF. In nucleotides, the CDR3 is TGTGCCAGCAGCGTTGGGGGCTTGAACCACGAGCAGTACTTC.

For this clone: The junction differs from germline at one of its ends, possibly a read error. V gene TRBV7-9 combines with J gene TRBJ1-2, with 7 bases lining up with TRBD1. Germline CDR1 is SEHNR and CDR2 is FQNEAQ (reference sequence). CDR3 length equals 13 residues. CDR3 nucleotides: TGTTCCAGCAGCTCCCAGGGGGTGGGAGGCTACACCTTC. It yields the protein CSSSSQGVGGYTF. Complete variable domain (other parts from reference TRBV7-9 and TRBJ1-2): DTGVSQNPRHKITKRGQNVTFRCDPISEHNRLYWYRQTLGQGPEFLTYFQNEAQLEKSRLLSDRFSAERPKGSFSTLEIQRTEQGDSAMYLCSSSSQGVGGYTFGSGTRLTVV.

This clone was seen a single time. The gene calls are TRBV6-6 and TRBJ2-3; 8 bases fit TRBD2. CDR1 MNHNY and CDR2 SVGAGI come from the germline V gene (reference sequence). J lost 3 bases, V lost 6 bases, and 8 bases had no gene match. The CDR3 contains 15 residues. CDR3 residues: CASSPAGVRTDTQYF. CDR3 in DNA: TGTGCCAGCAGCCCAGCGGGAGTTAGGACAGATACGCAGTATTTT.

This clone was seen a handful of times. The V call is TRBV7-8, the J call TRBJ1-1; TRBD1 might be the D (6 bases). V was cut by 5 bases and J by 4 bases, with 11 bases left in between. This CDR3 is built from 13 residues. Germline-derived CDR1 and CDR2 are SGHVS and FQNEAQ. CDR3 amino acids: CASSGGRRTEAFF. The CDR3 bases are TGTGCCAGCAGCGGGGGCAGACGCACTGAAGCTTTCTTT.

This clone came up a few times. The chain employs TRBV27 and TRBJ2-7; 7 bases match TRBD2. Germline CDR1 is MNHEY and CDR2 is SMNVEV (reference sequence). The V and J ends lost 7 bases and 5 bases, in that order; junction bases with no gene match: 5. This CDR3 spans 12 amino acids. The CDR3: CASKWLADEQYF. For the CDR3, the DNA is TGTGCCAGCAAATGGCTAGCGGACGAGCAGTACTTC.

The rearrangement links TRBV7-8 to TRBJ2-2; tentative D call: TRBD2 (5 bases). CDR3 size: 14 residues. Trimming pared 5 bases from V and 7 bases from J, leaving 14 bases between. Per the germline V gene, CDR1 is SGHVS and CDR2 is FQNEAQ. Here the CDR3 DNA reads TGTGCCAGCAGCCGGAGCGGAGTAGGCGGGGAGCTGTTTTTT. This gives the protein CASSRSGVGGELFF.

This chain joins TRBV19 and TRBJ1-5; tentatively, D is TRBD1 (6 bases). The CDR3 totals 17 residues. The V gene's germline CDR1 is LNHDA and CDR2 SQIVND (reference sequence). Trimming removed 0 bases at V and 3 bases at J, with 15 bases between. The CDR3, as DNA: TGTGCCAGTAGTATAGATGAGAGGACAGTGAACAATCAGCCCCAGCATTTT. This translates into CASSIDERTVNNQPQHF.

This chain uses TRBV9 with TRBJ2-7; 8 bases map to TRBD1. CDR1 and CDR2 from the germline V gene are SGDLS and YYNGEE. The CDR3 is 15 residues long. J lost 5 bases, V lost 3 bases, and 10 bases had no gene match. The CDR3 coding sequence is TGTGCCAGCAGCGGAGGACAGGGAACTACCCACGAGCAGTACTTC. Protein product: CASSGGQGTTHEQYF.

The chain carries TRBV7-3 and TRBJ2-5; TRBD1 might be the D (6 bases). Trimming took 5 bases from V and 5 from J, leaving 12 bases between them. CDR1 and CDR2 from the germline V gene are SGHTA and FQGTGA. The CDR3 runs 13 residues. The CDR3 reads CASSTGTWETQYF. The DNA for the CDR3 is TGTGCCAGCAGCACAGGGACGTGGGAGACCCAGTACTTC.